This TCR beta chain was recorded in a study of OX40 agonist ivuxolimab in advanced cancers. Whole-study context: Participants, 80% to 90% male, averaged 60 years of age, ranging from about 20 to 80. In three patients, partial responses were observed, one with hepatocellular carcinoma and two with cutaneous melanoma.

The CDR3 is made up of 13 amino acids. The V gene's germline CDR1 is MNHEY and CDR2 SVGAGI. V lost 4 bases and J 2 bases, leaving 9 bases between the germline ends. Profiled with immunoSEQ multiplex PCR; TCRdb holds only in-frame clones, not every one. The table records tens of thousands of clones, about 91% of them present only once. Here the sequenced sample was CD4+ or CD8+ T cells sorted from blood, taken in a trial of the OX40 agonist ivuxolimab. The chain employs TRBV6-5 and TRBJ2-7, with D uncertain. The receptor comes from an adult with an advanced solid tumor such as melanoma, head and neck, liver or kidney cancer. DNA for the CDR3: TGTGCCAGCAGTTCAAGGACCCCCTACGAGCAGTACTTC. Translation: CASSSRTPYEQYF.